This paragraph covers one T cell receptor beta chain sequence. TCRdb keeps only in-frame clones here, not all; method: immunoSEQ multiplex PCR. The sample records over 110,000 clones, 92% being singletons. The data stem from a study of T cell responses to AZD1222 COVID-19 vaccine. The receptor comes from an adult in good health. The sequencing used peripheral blood, collected on day 0 of AZD1222 vaccination.

CDR3 loop: CASSYLNTEAFF. In nucleotides, the CDR3 is TGTGCCAGCAGTTACTTGAACACTGAAGCTTTCTTT. V gene TRBV6-2 or TRBV6-3 combines with J gene TRBJ1-1; D not resolved. Trimming shortened V by 1 base and J by 0 bases, and 0 bases separated the two germline ends. The CDR3 is 12 amino acids. Germline assignment: CDR1 MNHEY and CDR2 SVGEGT.